The clone carrying this T cell receptor beta chain has just a few counts. Its antigen is still unknown. The germline gene is not matched at one end of the junction; a read error may be the cause. Healthy Russian Caucasian donors spanned ages 6 to 90 years. These data are taken from a study of blood T cells in healthy people across ages. The study's findings and limits: TCR beta diversity correlated strongly with naive T cell percentage. Fewer expanded clones and more diversity marked long-lived versus aged donors. Expanded clonotype changes were possibly confounded by unknown donor CMV status.

A J-beta primer mix and a sample-barcoded 5' primer were used in a second PCR of roughly 6 to 12 cycles. Each CDR3 protein gets one entry after TCRdb re-called the 5' RACE reads with MiXCR. The table lists 1.5 million to 2 million distinct CDR3 sequences, roughly 30% of them singletons. Germline values: CDR1 SGHRS, CDR2 YFSETQ. This CDR3 contains 15 residues. J is TRBJ2-3 and V is TRBV5-1; 12 bases line up with TRBD2. Sequenced sample: blood. The receptor's source is a woman in her thirties in good health. The CDR3 here is CASSLGTSGSDTQYF. The CDR3 region has the DNA TGTGCCAGCAGCCTTGGGACTAGCGGGTCAGATACGCAGTATTTT.